This entry concerns a single T cell receptor (beta chain). Repertoires were generated with immunoSEQ multiplex PCR, while TCRdb's copy carries only in-frame clones and drops some. The top ten clones hold approximately 1% of a sample with 66,000 or so clones, around 90% of them seen once. The data stem from a study of T cell changes during pregnancy in multiple sclerosis. The V and J ends lost 2 bases and 1 base respectively, with 6 bases between them. The CDR3 is made up of 15 amino acids. From germline, CDR1 is MNHNS and CDR2 SASEGT. This clonotype was obtained from a female donor in good health, enrolled as a control in a pregnancy study. This chain joins TRBV6-1 and TRBJ2-6; D is perhaps TRBD2 (5 bases). Here the sequenced sample was peripheral blood, taken in the first trimester of pregnancy. The CDR3 region is CASSERGSGANVLTF. CDR3 DNA: TGTGCCAGCAGTGAACGGGGATCTGGGGCCAACGTCCTGACTTTC.